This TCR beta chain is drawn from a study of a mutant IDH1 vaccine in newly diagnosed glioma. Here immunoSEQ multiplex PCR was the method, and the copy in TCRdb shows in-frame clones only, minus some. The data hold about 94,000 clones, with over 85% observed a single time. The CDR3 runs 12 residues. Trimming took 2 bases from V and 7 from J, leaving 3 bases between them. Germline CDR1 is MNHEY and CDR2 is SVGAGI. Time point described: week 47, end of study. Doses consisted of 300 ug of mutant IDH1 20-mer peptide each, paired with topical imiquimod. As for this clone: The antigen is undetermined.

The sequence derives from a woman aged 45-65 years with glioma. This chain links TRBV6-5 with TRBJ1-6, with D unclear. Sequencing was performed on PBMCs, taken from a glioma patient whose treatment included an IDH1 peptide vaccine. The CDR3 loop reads CASSYLNSPLHF. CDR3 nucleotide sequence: TGTGCCAGCAGTTACCTGAATTCACCCCTCCACTTT.